Below, 32 T cell receptor beta chains from the same sample are listed, as sequenced in a study of blood T cells in healthy people across ages. Next came a second PCR, run for about 7 to 12 cycles, which used a sample-barcoded 5' primer along with a J-beta primer mix. From the 5' RACE reads, TCRdb called clonotypes with MiXCR, one entry per CDR3 protein. The sample yields 600,000 or so distinct CDR3 sequences, roughly 48% seen once. The sequencing sample was made of blood. The receptors stem from an elderly man in good health.

The V gene is TRBV20-1, the J gene TRBJ1-5; D remains unclear. This CDR3 is 12 amino acids long. The V end lost 4 bases, the J end lost 2 bases, and 6 bases lay between the germline ends. From germline, CDR1 is DFQATT and CDR2 SNEGSKA (reference sequence). The CDR3 region has the DNA TGCAGTGCTATTGCAGGCAATCAGCCCCAGCATTTT. Its translation is CSAIAGNQPQHF.

A few counts support this clonotype. The chain carries TRBV20-1 and TRBJ2-1; D gene ambiguous. Deletions cut 2 bases from V and 6 bases from J, with 5 bases between. Looked up from germline, CDR1 is DFQATT and CDR2 is SNEGSKA (reference sequence). The length of the CDR3 is 11 residues. CDR3 loop: CSARIGNEQFF. The CDR3 DNA sequence: TGCAGTGCTAGAATCGGCAATGAGCAGTTCTTC.

The chain combines TRBV29-1 with TRBJ1-1, with D perhaps matching TRBD1 (6 bases). Germline CDR1 is SQVTM and CDR2 is ANQGSEA. With 6 bases removed from V and 4 bases from J, the gap between germline ends came to 9 bases. The CDR3 runs to 11 residues. CDR3 coding DNA: TGCAGCGTCCGAGGGGGCACTGAAGCTTTCTTT. It specifies CSVRGGTEAFF.

The chain recombines TRBV2 with TRBJ2-7, with a tentative D call TRBD2 (5 bases). V lost 0 bases and J 3 bases, leaving 30 bases between the germline ends. This CDR3 contains 21 residues. Germline V gene data show CDR1 as SNHLY and CDR2 as FYNNEI. For the CDR3, the DNA is TGTGCCAGCAGTGAAGCCGGACTCCAGGAGGTCAGTTGGCAATTGTTCTACGAGCAGTACTTC. Translation gives CASSEAGLQEVSWQLFYEQYF. The variable domain in full, with the rest retrieved from reference TRBV2 and TRBJ2-7, is EPEVTQTPSHQVTQMGQEVILRCVPISNHLYFYWYRQILGQKVEFLVSFYNNEISEKSEIFDDQFSVERPDGSNFTLKIRSTKLEDSAMYFCASSEAGLQEVSWQLFYEQYFGPGTRLTVT.

CDR3 nucleotide sequence: TGTGCCAGCAGCTTGATTGGCCGGACTAGCGGTGCCACAGATACGCAGTATTTT. Protein: CASSLIGRTSGATDTQYF. V gene TRBV7-2 combines with J gene TRBJ2-3; 10 positions agree with TRBD2. J was trimmed by 2 bases and V by 3 bases; bases with no gene match: 11. Germline CDR1 is SGHTA and CDR2 is FQGNSA. This CDR3 has 18 amino acids.

The chain has TRBV4-2 and TRBJ2-3; D perhaps matches TRBD2 (5 bases). Trimming cost V 4 bases and J 3 bases, with 17 bases left between them. CDR1 and CDR2 (germline): LGHNA, YNFKEQ. The CDR3 sequence is 16 residues long. The CDR3 reads CASSPTWEISTDTQYF. The DNA for the CDR3 is TGTGCCAGCAGCCCGACCTGGGAGATCAGTACAGATACGCAGTATTTT.

This clonotype was recorded only once. The chain recombines TRBV20-1 with TRBJ1-2; tentatively, D is TRBD1 (5 bases). Trimming removed 3 bases at V and 7 bases at J, with 12 bases between. The CDR3 spans 12 residues. Germline CDR1 reads DFQATT; CDR2 reads SNEGSKA (reference sequence). The CDR3 here is CSARTKGSGYTF. The CDR3 region has the DNA TGCAGTGCTAGGACCAAGGGGAGTGGCTACACCTTC.

The chain joins TRBV12-3 or TRBV12-4 to TRBJ1-5, with D hard to call. Trimming stripped 6 bases from V and 2 bases from J, with 11 bases between. The CDR3 is 14 amino acids. CDR3 protein: CASRQSIGNQPQHF. The DNA of the CDR3 is TGTGCCAGCAGACAGAGTATTGGCAATCAGCCCCAGCATTTT.

J is TRBJ2-3 and V is TRBV20-1; maybe TRBD2 (6 bases). V lost 0 bases and J 7 bases, leaving 14 bases between the germline ends. The germline V gene encodes CDR1 DFQATT and CDR2 SNEGSKA (reference sequence). The CDR3 sequence is 14 residues long. The CDR3 loop is CSARDQVSGYTQYF. CDR3 bases: TGCAGTGCTAGAGATCAGGTTAGCGGCTATACGCAGTATTTT.

V is TRBV20-1 and J is TRBJ1-2; 8 bases map to TRBD1. The CDR3 extends over 14 amino acids. Germline V lookup: CDR1 DFQATT, CDR2 SNEGSKA (reference sequence). Trimming took 4 bases from V and 2 from J; bases not matched to a gene: 6. The CDR3 sequence is CSATPRQGNYGYTF. CDR3 coding DNA: TGCAGTGCTACGCCAAGACAGGGGAACTATGGCTACACCTTC.

The chain has TRBV11-2 and TRBJ2-7; D uncertain. The J call may be in error: the DNA end matches TRBJ2-5 better. The germline CDR1 and CDR2 sequences are SGHAT and FQNNGV. This CDR3 comprises 15 residues. The CDR3 DNA follows: TGTGCCAGCAGCTCCCCAACGACCAGTCCGGGGACCCAGTACTTC. Its translation: CASSSPTTSPGTQYF.

This clonotype was counted ten times or more. The chain joins TRBV6-5 to TRBJ2-1, with 11 positions matching TRBD1. V shed 10 bases, J shed 7 bases, and the junction held 6 bases outside the gene matches. The CDR3 runs to 13 residues. In germline, CDR1 is MNHEY, CDR2 SVGAGI. CDR3 sequence (DNA): TGTGCCACCGGGACAGGGGGGAAAAATGAGCAGTTCTTC. Its protein is CATGTGGKNEQFF.

The chain couples TRBV29-1 to TRBJ2-7, with 7 bases that match TRBD1. The CDR3 is 12 amino acids. Trimming took 4 bases from V and 4 from J; bases not matched to a gene: 4. The germline V gene encodes CDR1 SQVTM and CDR2 ANQGSEA. CDR3 in DNA: TGCAGCGTTGCAGGGGGTAATTACGAGCAGTACTTC. Translating it yields CSVAGGNYEQYF.

As regards this clonotype: Possible read error: a much larger clone is one base away. The CDR3 DNA reads TGTGCCAGCACCTCGGACAGGGGTTTAGCTGAAGCTTTCTTT. Translation gives CASTSDRGLAEAFF. This rearrangement joins TRBV6-6 to TRBJ1-1; 9 bases agree with TRBD1. The germline V gene encodes CDR1 MNHNY and CDR2 SVGAGI (reference sequence). Trimming at V came to 7 bases and at J to 6 bases, leaving 9 bases not matched to a gene. The CDR3 contains 14 residues.

This chain links TRBV5-1 with TRBJ2-3; D remains unclear. This CDR3 is built from 11 residues. Germline V gene sequence: CDR1 SGHRS, CDR2 YFSETQ. The V and J ends lost 0 bases and 8 bases respectively, with 4 bases between them. Here the CDR3 reads CASSLEATQYF. CDR3 in DNA: TGCGCCAGCAGCTTGGAGGCTACGCAGTATTTT.

This rearrangement joins TRBV20-1 to TRBJ1-5; D is undetermined. Per the germline V gene, CDR1 is DFQATT and CDR2 is SNEGSKA (reference sequence). The V gene lost 5 bases and the J gene lost 3 bases, with 11 bases spanning the gap. This CDR3 comprises 13 residues. The CDR3 sequence is CSALSVDNQPQHF. DNA of the CDR3: TGCAGTGCTCTGTCGGTTGACAATCAGCCCCAGCATTTT.

Points on this clonotype: At one of its ends the junction is not consistent with the germline gene, which may arise from a read error. The V call is TRBV6-5, the J call TRBJ2-7; D unclear. The CDR3 has 14 amino acids. Looked up from germline, CDR1 is MNHEY and CDR2 is SVGAGI. The CDR3 nucleotides are TGTGCCAACAGTTATGGGGTTAGATCCTACGAGCAGTACTTC. Protein sequence: CANSYGVRSYEQYF.

The gene calls are TRBV4-3 and TRBJ2-7; 7 bases agree with TRBD2. CDR3 length: 14 amino acids. Trimming cost V 1 base and J 4 bases; bases outside gene matches: 4. The V gene's germline CDR1 is LGHNA and CDR2 YSLEER. CDR3 bases: TGCGCCAGCAGCCAAGTGGGAGGGTCTTACGAGCAGTACTTC. This codes for CASSQVGGSYEQYF.

This clonotype was seen more than once but under ten times. The genes are TRBV5-6 and TRBJ2-3; TRBD2 matches 7 bases. V lost 6 bases and J lost 5; bases outside the gene matches: 12. Germline-derived CDR1 and CDR2 are SGHDT and YYEEEE. CDR3 length: 15 residues. The CDR3 DNA sequence: TGTGCCAGCACCCCTCGGGGGAGGGGCGGAGATACGCAGTATTTT. Encoded protein: CASTPRGRGGDTQYF.

This chain links TRBV6-2 or TRBV6-3 with TRBJ2-7, with 12 positions matching TRBD1. Germline V gene sequence: CDR1 MNHEY, CDR2 SVGEGT. The junction had 9 bases not matched to a gene; V was cut back by 4 bases and J by 11 bases. CDR3 size: 14 residues. CDR3 protein: CASSSLGTGGAKYF. As DNA, the CDR3 is TGTGCCAGCAGTTCCCTGGGGACAGGGGGCGCGAAGTACTTC.

The chain employs TRBV7-3 and TRBJ2-3; 7 positions match TRBD2. This CDR3 spans 15 amino acids. Germline CDR1 is SGHTA and CDR2 is FQGTGA. Losses at the gene ends were 5 bases for V and 0 bases for J; bases not matched to a gene: 5. The CDR3 nucleotides read TGTGCCAGCAGCCGAGCGGGGCCGAGCACAGATACGCAGTATTTT. Translation gives CASSRAGPSTDTQYF.

The DNA of the CDR3 is TGCGCCAGCAGCCTTAGCGGGAGAAACACCGGGGAGCTGTTTTTT. It encodes CASSLSGRNTGELFF. The chain has TRBV5-1 and TRBJ2-2; TRBD2 agrees at 9 bases. The germline V gene has CDR1 SGHRS and CDR2 YFSETQ. With V trimmed by 4 bases and J by 2 bases, 3 bases remained unmatched. The CDR3 loop spans 15 amino acids.

This clonotype came up a few times. V usage is TRBV20-1 and J usage is TRBJ2-3, with TRBD2 identical over 9 bases. The length of the CDR3 is 18 residues. J lost 1 base, V lost 4 bases, and 15 bases had no gene match. Germline loops: CDR1 DFQATT, CDR2 SNEGSKA (reference sequence). The CDR3 is CSAKGVAGAPGGTDTQYF. The CDR3 nucleotides read TGCAGTGCTAAAGGGGTAGCGGGGGCCCCTGGGGGCACAGATACGCAGTATTTT.

This clonotype was seen ten or more times. This sequence joins TRBV10-3 and TRBJ2-1, with D maybe TRBD2 (5 bases). Germline V CDR1 and CDR2: ENHRY, SYGVKD. The CDR3 spans 16 residues. V was shortened by 6 bases and J by 0 bases, with 15 bases between the two germline ends. CDR3 in DNA: TGTGCCATCAGCGGGGAGAGAGACATCTCCTACAATGAGCAGTTCTTC. Protein: CAISGERDISYNEQFF.

This clonotype showed up many times. The chain has TRBV6-5 and TRBJ1-6; D perhaps matches TRBD1 (6 bases). Germline assignment: CDR1 MNHEY and CDR2 SVGAGI. V lost 5 bases to trimming and J lost 7 bases, with 9 bases between them. The CDR3 runs 13 residues. The CDR3 protein is CASSIRGNSPLHF. The CDR3 nucleotides read TGTGCCAGCAGTATCAGGGGCAATTCACCCCTCCACTTT.

This clonotype was observed a handful of times. The chain links TRBV20-1 to TRBJ2-5, with 9 bases matching TRBD1. Germline values: CDR1 DFQATT, CDR2 SNEGSKA (reference sequence). This CDR3 is 12 amino acids long. Trimming cost V 5 bases and J 5 bases; bases outside gene matches: 3. DNA of the CDR3: TGCAGTGCTCGGGACAGGGTCGAGACCCAGTACTTC. It is translated as CSARDRVETQYF.

This clonotype has a handful of counts. The V gene is TRBV18, the J gene TRBJ2-4; 13 bases are a match to TRBD2. The closer fit of TRBJ2-7 to the DNA end suggests the J call may be wrong. CDR1 is KGHSH and CDR2 is LQKENI in the germline V gene. This CDR3 contains 15 residues. The CDR3 sequence is CASSPGTSGMYEQYF. The CDR3 DNA sequence: TGTGCCAGCTCACCAGGGACTAGCGGGATGTACGAGCAGTACTTC.

The chain is built from TRBV27 and TRBJ2-7; 9 nucleotides match TRBD2. With V trimmed by 5 bases and J by 5 bases, 13 bases remained unmatched. The CDR3 consists of 16 residues. Germline values: CDR1 MNHEY, CDR2 SMNVEV (reference sequence). The CDR3 protein is CASSLIGTSSRHEQYF. In DNA form, the CDR3 reads TGTGCCAGCAGTCTAATCGGGACTAGCTCCCGACACGAGCAGTACTTC.

This clonotype has a handful of counts. The chain has TRBV7-2 and TRBJ1-2; D unresolved. The V end lost 3 bases, the J end lost 8 bases, and 10 bases lay between the germline ends. CDR1 SGHTA and CDR2 FQGNSA come from the germline V gene. The CDR3 loop spans 12 amino acids. CDR3 in DNA: TGTGCCAGCAGCTTCGTACGGGAGGGCTACACCTTC. Translating it yields CASSFVREGYTF. Together with reference TRBV7-2 and TRBJ1-2, the CDR3 gives the full variable domain: GAGVSQSPSNKVTEKGKDVELRCDPISGHTALYWYRQSLGQGLEFLIYFQGNSAPDKSGLPSDRFSAERTGGSVSTLTIQRTQQEDSAVYLCASSFVREGYTFGSGTRLTVV.

This clonotype was recorded a few times. V usage is TRBV20-1 and J usage is TRBJ2-1; 13 positions match TRBD2. The germline V gene encodes CDR1 DFQATT and CDR2 SNEGSKA (reference sequence). CDR3 length equals 16 residues. V shed 6 bases, J shed 4 bases, and the junction held 9 bases outside the gene matches. The CDR3 here is CSAHAGLAGAYNEQFF. Written as DNA, the CDR3 is TGCAGTGCCCACGCCGGACTAGCGGGAGCGTACAATGAGCAGTTCTTC.

The rearrangement joins TRBV27 to TRBJ1-4, with 8 positions matching TRBD1. The germline gives CDR1 MNHEY, CDR2 SMNVEV (reference sequence). The CDR3 has 19 residues. Losses at the gene ends were 5 bases for V and 0 bases for J; bases not matched to a gene: 14. For the CDR3, the DNA is TGTGCCAGCAGTGGCTCCGGGACAGGAGTACTTGCAACTAATGAAAAACTGTTTTTT. Protein product: CASSGSGTGVLATNEKLFF.

This CDR3 reads CSARSLGEQFF. CDR3 bases: TGCAGTGCTAGATCGCTGGGAGAGCAGTTCTTC. The chain has TRBV20-1 and TRBJ2-1; D is ambiguous. CDR1 is DFQATT and CDR2 is SNEGSKA in the germline V gene (reference sequence). This CDR3 is 11 amino acids long. V lost 2 bases and J 10 bases, leaving 9 bases between the germline ends.